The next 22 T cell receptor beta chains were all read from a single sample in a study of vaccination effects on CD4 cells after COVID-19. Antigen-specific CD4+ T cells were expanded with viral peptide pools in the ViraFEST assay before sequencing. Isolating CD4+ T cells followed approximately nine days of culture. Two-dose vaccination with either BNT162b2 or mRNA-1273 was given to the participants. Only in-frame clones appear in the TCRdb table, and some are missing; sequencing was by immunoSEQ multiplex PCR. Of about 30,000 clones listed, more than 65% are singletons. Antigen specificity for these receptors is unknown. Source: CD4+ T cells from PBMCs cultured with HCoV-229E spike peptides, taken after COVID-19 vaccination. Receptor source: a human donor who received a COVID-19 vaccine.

The CDR3 spells CASSDGVREGPWETQYF. The DNA of the CDR3 is TGTGCCAGCAGTGACGGGGTGCGGGAGGGCCCGTGGGAGACCCAGTACTTC. The V and J genes are TRBV9 and TRBJ2-5; 9 nucleotides agree with TRBD2. The germline CDR1 and CDR2 sequences are SGDLS and YYNGEE. This CDR3 region has 17 residues. J lost 5 bases, V lost 5 bases, and 16 bases had no gene match. The variable domain in full, with the rest retrieved from reference TRBV9 and TRBJ2-5, is DSGVTQTPKHLITATGQRVTLRCSPRSGDLSVYWYQQSLDQGLQFLIQYYNGEERAKGNILERFSAQQFPDLHSELNLSSLELGDSALYFCASSDGVREGPWETQYFGPGTRLLVL.

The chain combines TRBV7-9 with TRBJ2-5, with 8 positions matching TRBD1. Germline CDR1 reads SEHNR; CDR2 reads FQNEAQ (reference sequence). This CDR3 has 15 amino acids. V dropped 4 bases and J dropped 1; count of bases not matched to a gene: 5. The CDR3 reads CASSSPDRGQETQYF. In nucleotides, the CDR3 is TGTGCCAGCAGCTCACCAGACAGGGGCCAAGAGACCCAGTACTTC.

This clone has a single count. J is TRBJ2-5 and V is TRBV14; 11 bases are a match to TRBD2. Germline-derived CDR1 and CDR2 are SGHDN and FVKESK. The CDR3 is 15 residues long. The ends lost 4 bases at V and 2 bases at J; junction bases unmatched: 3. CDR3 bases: TGTGCCAGCAGCCGACGACTAGCGGGACAAGAGACCCAGTACTTC. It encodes CASSRRLAGQETQYF. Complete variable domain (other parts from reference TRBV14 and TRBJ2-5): EAGVTQFPSHSVIEKGQTVTLRCDPISGHDNLYWYRRVMGKEIKFLLHFVKESKQDESGMPNNRFLAERTGGTYSTLKVQPAELEDSGVYFCASSRRLAGQETQYFGPGTRLLVL.

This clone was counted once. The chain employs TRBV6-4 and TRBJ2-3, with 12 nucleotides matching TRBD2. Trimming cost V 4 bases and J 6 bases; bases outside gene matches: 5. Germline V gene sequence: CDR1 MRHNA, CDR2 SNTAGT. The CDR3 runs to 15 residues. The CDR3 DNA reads TGTGCCAGCAGTGGACTAGCGGGGGCTGTCGATACGCAGTATTTT. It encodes CASSGLAGAVDTQYF.

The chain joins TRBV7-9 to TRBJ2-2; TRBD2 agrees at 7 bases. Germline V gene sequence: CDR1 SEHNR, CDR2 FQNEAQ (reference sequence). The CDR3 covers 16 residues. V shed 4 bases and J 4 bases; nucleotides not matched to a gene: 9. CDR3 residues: CASSSMGRELTGELFF. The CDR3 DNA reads TGTGCCAGCAGCTCCATGGGGAGGGAACTCACCGGGGAGCTGTTTTTT.

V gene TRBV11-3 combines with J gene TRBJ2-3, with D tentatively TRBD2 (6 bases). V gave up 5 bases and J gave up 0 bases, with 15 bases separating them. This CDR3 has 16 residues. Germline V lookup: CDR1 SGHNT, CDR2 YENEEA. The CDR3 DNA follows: TGTGCCAGCAGCCTACAGAATGGGGGGAGCACAGATACGCAGTATTTT. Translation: CASSLQNGGSTDTQYF.

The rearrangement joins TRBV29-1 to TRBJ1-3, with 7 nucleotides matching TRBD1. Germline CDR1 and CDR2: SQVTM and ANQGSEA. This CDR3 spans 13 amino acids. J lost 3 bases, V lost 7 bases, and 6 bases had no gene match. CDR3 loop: CSARDSHGNTIYF. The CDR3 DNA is TGCAGCGCTCGGGACAGTCATGGAAACACCATATATTTT.

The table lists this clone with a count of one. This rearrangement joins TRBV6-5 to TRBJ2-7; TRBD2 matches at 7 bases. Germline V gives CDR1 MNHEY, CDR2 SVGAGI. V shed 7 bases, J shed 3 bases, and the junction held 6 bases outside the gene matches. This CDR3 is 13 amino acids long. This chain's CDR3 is CASTAGADYEQYF. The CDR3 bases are TGTGCCAGCACCGCGGGAGCCGACTACGAGCAGTACTTC.

The CDR3 here is CASSQVPGGQGAHGDSPLHF. The CDR3 DNA follows: TGTGCCAGCAGCCAAGTGCCGGGGGGACAGGGGGCCCATGGGGATTCACCCCTCCACTTT. This chain joins TRBV3-1 (or the pseudogene TRBV3-2) and TRBJ1-6, with 12 bases matching TRBD1. The V gene end was trimmed by 1 base and the J gene end by 8 bases; junction bases not matched to a gene: 15. Germline CDR1 reads LGHDT; CDR2 reads YNNKEL (reference sequence). This CDR3 spans 20 amino acids.

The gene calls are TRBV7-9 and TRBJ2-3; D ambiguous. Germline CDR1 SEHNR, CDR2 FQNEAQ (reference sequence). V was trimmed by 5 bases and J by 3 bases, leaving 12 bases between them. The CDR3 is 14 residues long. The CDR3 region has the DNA TGTGCCAGCAGCCCCGTGGCCACAACAGATACGCAGTATTTT. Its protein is CASSPVATTDTQYF.

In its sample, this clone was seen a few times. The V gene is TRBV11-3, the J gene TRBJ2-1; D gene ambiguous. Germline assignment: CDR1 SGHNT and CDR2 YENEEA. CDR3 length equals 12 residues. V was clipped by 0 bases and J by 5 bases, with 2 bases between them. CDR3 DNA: TGTGCCAGCAGCTTAGAAGACAATGAGCAGTTCTTC. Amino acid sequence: CASSLEDNEQFF. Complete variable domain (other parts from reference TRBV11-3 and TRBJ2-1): EAGVVQSPRYKIIEKKQPVAFWCNPISGHNTLYWYLQNLGQGPELLIRYENEEAVDDSQLPKDRFSAERLKGVDSTLKIQPAELGDSAVYLCASSLEDNEQFFGPGTRLTVL.

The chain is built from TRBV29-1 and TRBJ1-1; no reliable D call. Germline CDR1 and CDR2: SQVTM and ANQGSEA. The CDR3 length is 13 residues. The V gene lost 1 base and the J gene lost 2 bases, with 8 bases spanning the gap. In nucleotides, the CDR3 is TGCAGCGTTGAAGGAACAGTTAACACTGAAGCTTTCTTT. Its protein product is CSVEGTVNTEAFF.

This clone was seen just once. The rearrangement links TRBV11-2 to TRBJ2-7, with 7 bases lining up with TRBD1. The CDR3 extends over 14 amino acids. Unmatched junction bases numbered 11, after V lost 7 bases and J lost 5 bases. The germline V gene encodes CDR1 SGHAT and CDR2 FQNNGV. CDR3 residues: CASTGNRGPHEQYF. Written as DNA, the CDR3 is TGTGCCAGCACCGGCAACAGGGGCCCCCACGAGCAGTACTTC. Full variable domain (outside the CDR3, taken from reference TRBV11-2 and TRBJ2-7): EAGVAQSPRYKIIEKRQSVAFWCNPISGHATLYWYQQILGQGPKLLIQFQNNGVVDDSQLPKDRFSAERLKGVDSTLKIQPAKLEDSAVYLCASTGNRGPHEQYFGPGTRLTVT.

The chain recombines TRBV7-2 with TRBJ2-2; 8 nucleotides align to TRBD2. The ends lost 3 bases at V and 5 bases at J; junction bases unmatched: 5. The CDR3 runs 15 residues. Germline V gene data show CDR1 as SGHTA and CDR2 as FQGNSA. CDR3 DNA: TGTGCCAGCAGCTTTGGTAGCGGGAAAACCGGGGAGCTGTTTTTT. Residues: CASSFGSGKTGELFF.

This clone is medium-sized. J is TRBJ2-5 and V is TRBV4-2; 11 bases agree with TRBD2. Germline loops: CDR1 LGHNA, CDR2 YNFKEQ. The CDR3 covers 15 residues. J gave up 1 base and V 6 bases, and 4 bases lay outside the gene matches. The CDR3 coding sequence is TGTGCCAGCAGTCAGACTAGCGGGGTCCAAGAGACCCAGTACTTC. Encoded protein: CASSQTSGVQETQYF.

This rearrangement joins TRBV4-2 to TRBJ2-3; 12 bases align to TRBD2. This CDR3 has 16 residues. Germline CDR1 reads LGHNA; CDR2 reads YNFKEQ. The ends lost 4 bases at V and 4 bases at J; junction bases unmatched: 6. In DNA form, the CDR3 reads TGTGCCAGCAGCCGAAAGACTAGCGGGGGCGCAGATACGCAGTATTTT. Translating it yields CASSRKTSGGADTQYF.

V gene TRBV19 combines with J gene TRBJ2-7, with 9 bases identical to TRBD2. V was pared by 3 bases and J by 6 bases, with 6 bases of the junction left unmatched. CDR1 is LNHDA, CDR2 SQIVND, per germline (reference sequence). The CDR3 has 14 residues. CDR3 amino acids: CASSMLAGDREQYF. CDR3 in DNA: TGTGCCAGTAGTATGTTAGCGGGAGATCGCGAGCAGTACTTC.

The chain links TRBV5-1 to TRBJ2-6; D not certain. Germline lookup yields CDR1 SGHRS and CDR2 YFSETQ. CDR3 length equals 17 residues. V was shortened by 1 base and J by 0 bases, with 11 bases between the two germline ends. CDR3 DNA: TGCGCCAGCAGCTTGTCGGGCTCCAACTCTGGGGCCAACGTCCTGACTTTC. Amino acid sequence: CASSLSGSNSGANVLTF.

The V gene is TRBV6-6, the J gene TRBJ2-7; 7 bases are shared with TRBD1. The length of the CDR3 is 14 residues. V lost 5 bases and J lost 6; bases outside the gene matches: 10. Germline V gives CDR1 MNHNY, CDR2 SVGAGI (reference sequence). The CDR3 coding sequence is TGTGCCAGCAGTGCCGAGGAGACAGGGCCCGAGCAGTACTTC. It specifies CASSAEETGPEQYF.

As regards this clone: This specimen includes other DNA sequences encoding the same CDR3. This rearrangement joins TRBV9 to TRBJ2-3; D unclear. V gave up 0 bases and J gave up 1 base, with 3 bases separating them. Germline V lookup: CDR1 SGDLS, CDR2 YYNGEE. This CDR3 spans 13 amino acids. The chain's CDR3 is CASSVGGTDTQYF. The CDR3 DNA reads TGTGCCAGCAGCGTAGGGGGCACAGATACGCAGTATTTT.

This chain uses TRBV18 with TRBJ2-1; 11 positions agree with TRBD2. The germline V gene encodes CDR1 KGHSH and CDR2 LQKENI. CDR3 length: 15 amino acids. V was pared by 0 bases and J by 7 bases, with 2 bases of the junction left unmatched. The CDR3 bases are TGTGCCAGCTCACCACCGGCTAGCGGGAGGAATGAGCAGTTCTTC. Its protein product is CASSPPASGRNEQFF.

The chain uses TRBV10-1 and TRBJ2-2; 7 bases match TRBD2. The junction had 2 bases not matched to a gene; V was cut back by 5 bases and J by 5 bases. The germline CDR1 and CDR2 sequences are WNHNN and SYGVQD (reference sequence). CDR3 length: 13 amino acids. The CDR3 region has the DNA TGCGCCAGCAGTCCTAGCGGAACCGGGGAGCTGTTTTTT. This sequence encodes CASSPSGTGELFF.